These 8 T cell receptor beta chains were all obtained from the same sample, sequenced in a study of T cell responses to AZD1222 COVID-19 vaccine. The table came from immunoSEQ multiplex PCR; TCRdb's copy has only in-frame clones and leaves some out. The profile shows some 140,000 clones, around 93% of them singletons. This sample comprised peripheral blood, obtained on day 0 of AZD1222 vaccination. Receptors were obtained from an adult in good health.

CDR3 DNA: TGTGCCAGCAGGGAAGGGACTAGAATGTACGAGCAGTACTTC. Protein product: CASREGTRMYEQYF. This chain joins TRBV11-2 and TRBJ2-7; TRBD2 agrees at 8 bases. This CDR3 has 14 amino acids. CDR1 is SGHAT, CDR2 FQNNGV, per germline. The trim removed 6 bases at V and 4 bases at J, leaving 8 bases unmatched.

This chain connects TRBV3-1 (or the pseudogene TRBV3-2) to TRBJ1-6; unclear D gene. The germline gives CDR1 LGHDT, CDR2 YNNKEL (reference sequence). This CDR3 spans 13 amino acids. V was cut by 3 bases and J by 13 bases, with 13 bases left in between. The CDR3 DNA follows: TGTGCCAGCAGCCAGGGCCCGCTGGGGCCCCTCCACTTT. Amino acids: CASSQGPLGPLHF.

The chain employs TRBV5-4 and TRBJ2-2; D gene uncertain. This CDR3 is 14 amino acids long. Trimming cost V 0 bases and J 5 bases, with 8 bases left between them. CDR1 and CDR2 from the germline V gene are SGHNT and YYREEE (reference sequence). This chain's CDR3 is CASSLAEWTGELFF. The CDR3 bases are TGTGCCAGCAGCTTGGCTGAGTGGACCGGGGAGCTGTTTTTT.

V is TRBV6-5 and J is TRBJ2-3; D ambiguous. V was shortened by 6 bases and J by 0 bases, with 4 bases between the two germline ends. This CDR3 has 12 amino acids. Germline CDR1 is MNHEY and CDR2 is SVGAGI. CDR3 in DNA: TGTGCCAGCAGGGACAGCACAGATACGCAGTATTTT. Amino acid sequence: CASRDSTDTQYF.

V gene TRBV24-1 combines with J gene TRBJ2-1, with 9 nucleotides matching TRBD2. Germline V gene lookup returns CDR1 KGHDR and CDR2 SFDVKD. Trimming took 3 bases from V and 10 from J; bases not matched to a gene: 6. The CDR3 totals 14 residues. The CDR3 DNA reads TGTGCCACCAGTGATAGCGGGGGGCCCCCAGAGCAGTTCTTC. Translating gives CATSDSGGPPEQFF.

This chain's CDR3 is CATSVSGGVVTLHF. The CDR3 DNA is TGTGCCACCAGTGTCAGCGGGGGGGTTGTGACCCTCCACTTT. This rearrangement joins TRBV24-1 to TRBJ1-6; TRBD1 might be the D (5 bases). With 5 bases removed from V and 14 bases from J, the gap between germline ends came to 18 bases. This CDR3 contains 14 residues. The germline V gene encodes CDR1 KGHDR and CDR2 SFDVKD.

This chain uses TRBV7-9 with TRBJ2-3, with no clear D. Germline assignment: CDR1 SEHNR and CDR2 FQNEAQ (reference sequence). V lost 4 bases, J lost 3 bases, and 5 bases lay in between. This CDR3 spans 12 amino acids. The CDR3: CASSYSTDTQYF. CDR3 coding DNA: TGTGCCAGCAGCTATAGTACAGATACGCAGTATTTT.

This clone was picked up one time. The chain uses TRBV4-2 and TRBJ2-7, with D possibly matching TRBD1 (5 bases). CDR3 length equals 13 residues. V was trimmed by 6 bases and J by 0 bases, leaving 9 bases between them. Germline CDR1 is LGHNA and CDR2 is YNFKEQ. CDR3 sequence reads: CASRPDTSYEQYF. CDR3 in DNA: TGTGCCAGCAGACCGGACACCTCCTACGAGCAGTACTTC.